This T cell receptor (beta chain) was identified in a study of shared clonotypes between healthy human individuals. The CDR3 contains 16 residues. J lost 2 bases, V lost 4 bases, and 8 bases had no gene match. Germline values: CDR1 SGHNT, CDR2 YYREEE (reference sequence). Every donor, a Caucasian adult, lived in Nashville, Tennessee. Whole-study results and caveats: Sampling was confined to blood; repertoires within tissues likely differ.

Sequencing used immunoSEQ multiplex PCR; TCRdb keeps in-frame clones, though not all of them. Of 500,000 to 650,000 clones listed, around three quarters are singletons. About this clone: Its antigen is not identified.

The chain links TRBV5-4 to TRBJ2-2, with 7 bases fitting TRBD2. The source material was PBMCs. The receptor was isolated from a woman aged 40 to 55 in good health. Some clones in this sample may be carry-over from other donors' samples. The CDR3 is CASSHQSSGNTGELFF. The CDR3 DNA reads TGTGCCAGCAGCCACCAGTCTAGCGGTAACACCGGGGAGCTGTTTTTT.